The TCR beta chain under discussion was sequenced for a study of response to subunit inactivated influenza vaccine. Study outcomes and limitations: The authors suggested that few new T cells are recruited per seasonal influenza vaccination.

The CDR3 is 9 residues long. Trimming took 5 bases from V and 12 from J, leaving 7 bases between them. CDR1 is SEHNR, CDR2 FQNEAQ, per germline (reference sequence). TCRdb used MiXCR to reprocess the RT-PCR reads, holding one entry per CDR3 protein. The sample contains 700,000 to 800,000 distinct CDR3 sequences, about a fifth of which appear only once. Turning to this clonotype: Its matching antigen is unknown.

The starting material was PBMCs from blood, obtained more than 4 days after vaccination. The chain has TRBV7-9 and TRBJ1-1; no clear D gene. This receptor was obtained from a man aged 50 to 60 who received an inactivated influenza vaccine. The CDR3 nucleotides read TGTGCCAGCAGCATCGGATCTTTCTTT. This encodes CASSIGSFF.